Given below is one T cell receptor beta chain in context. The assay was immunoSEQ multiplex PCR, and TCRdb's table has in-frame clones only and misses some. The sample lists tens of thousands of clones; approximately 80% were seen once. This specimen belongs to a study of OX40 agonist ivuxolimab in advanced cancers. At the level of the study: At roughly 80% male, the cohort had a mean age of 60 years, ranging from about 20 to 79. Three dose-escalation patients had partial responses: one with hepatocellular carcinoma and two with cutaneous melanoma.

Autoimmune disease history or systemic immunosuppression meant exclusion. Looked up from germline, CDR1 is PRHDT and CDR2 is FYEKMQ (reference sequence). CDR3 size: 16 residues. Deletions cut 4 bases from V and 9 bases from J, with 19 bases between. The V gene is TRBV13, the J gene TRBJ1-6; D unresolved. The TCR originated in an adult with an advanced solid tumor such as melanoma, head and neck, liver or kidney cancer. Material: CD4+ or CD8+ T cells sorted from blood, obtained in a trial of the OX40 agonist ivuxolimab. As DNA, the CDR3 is TGTGCCAGCAGCTCCTTCCCGGGGAGGATGGGTTCACCCCTCCACTTT. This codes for CASSSFPGRMGSPLHF.